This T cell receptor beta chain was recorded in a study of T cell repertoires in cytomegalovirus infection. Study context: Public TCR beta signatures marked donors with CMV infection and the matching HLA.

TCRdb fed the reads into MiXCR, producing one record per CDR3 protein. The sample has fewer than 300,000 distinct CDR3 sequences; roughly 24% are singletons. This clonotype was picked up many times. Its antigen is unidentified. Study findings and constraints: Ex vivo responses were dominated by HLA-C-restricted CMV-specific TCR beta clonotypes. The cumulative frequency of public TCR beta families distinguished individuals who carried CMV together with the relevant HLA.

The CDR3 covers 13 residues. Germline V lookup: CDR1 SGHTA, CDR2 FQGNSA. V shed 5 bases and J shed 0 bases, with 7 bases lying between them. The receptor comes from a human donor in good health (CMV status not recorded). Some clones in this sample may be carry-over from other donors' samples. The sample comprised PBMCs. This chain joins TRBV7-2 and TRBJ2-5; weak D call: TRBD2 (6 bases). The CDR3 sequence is CASSGGNQETQYF. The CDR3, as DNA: TGTGCCAGCAGCGGCGGGAACCAAGAGACCCAGTACTTC.